This is a list of T cell receptor beta chains from one sample in a study of neurological immune-mediated disorders. TCRdb reprocessed the 5' RACE reads via MiXCR and lists one record per CDR3 protein. This sample has about 65,000 distinct CDR3 sequences, with approximately 4.2% found just once. Sequenced sample: PBMCs. Receptors originate from a man between 50 and 59 years old with multiple sclerosis. The conserved cysteine and the conserved F or W are not part of the CDR3 here. D genes are given only for firm matches.

V	J	D	CDR3
TRBV2	TRBJ2-3	-	ASSYRLLANTDTQY
TRBV20-1	TRBJ2-5	-	SGRHQRGETQY
TRBV29-1	TRBJ2-1	TRBD2	SVEGLAGGIDEQF
TRBV12-3/TRBV12-4	TRBJ1-2	-	ASSLAGYYGYT
TRBV27	TRBJ2-2	-	ASSFIPSGGDANTGELF
TRBV4-2	TRBJ2-3	-	ASSQDMTQY
TRBV5-5	TRBJ1-5	-	ASSLFQGPYSNQPQN
TRBV6-5	TRBJ2-1	TRBD1	ASSYRDSTNNEQF
TRBV3-1	TRBJ2-7	-	ASSQEGRTAGEQY
TRBV20-1	TRBJ2-5	-	SAYLQGAGETQY
TRBV6-6	TRBJ1-5	-	ASSPRGDQPQH
TRBV29-1	TRBJ1-4	-	SATPRRANEKLF
TRBV12-3/TRBV12-4	TRBJ2-2	-	ASSLVPGNTGELF
TRBV3-1	TRBJ1-2	-	ASRRTVDYT
TRBV20-1	TRBJ2-5	-	SARGSLYGETQY
TRBV20-1	TRBJ2-7	TRBD2	SVAAGSGEQY
TRBV7-9	TRBJ1-2	-	ASSPGAGYT
TRBV20-1	TRBJ2-1	-	SGRAVSYNEQF
TRBV18	TRBJ1-5	-	ASSPRGSEPQH
TRBV7-3	TRBJ2-7	TRBD2	ASSLGGGSYEQY
TRBV24-1	TRBJ2-3	-	ATSDPRGRSDTQY
TRBV12-3/TRBV12-4	TRBJ1-2	TRBD1	ASSFRLQGNYGYT
TRBV9	TRBJ1-5	-	ASSVDTGRGQPQH
TRBV4-1	TRBJ1-5	TRBD1	ASSPGQGNQPQH
TRBV13	TRBJ2-5	-	ASSLPSRGLETQY
TRBV27	TRBJ2-1	TRBD2	ASSSPGLVSNEQF
TRBV7-9	TRBJ2-7	-	ASSFVQGYEQY
TRBV10-2	TRBJ2-3	-	ASRTQGLPSTDTQY
TRBV5-8	TRBJ2-5	TRBD1	ASSFRQGPSQETQY
TRBV28	TRBJ1-5	TRBD1	ASIEGTGRVQPQH
TRBV6-6	TRBJ1-5	-	ASSTTTPPQPQN
TRBV12-3/TRBV12-4	TRBJ1-1	TRBD1	ASSRDRVPTEAF
TRBV12-3/TRBV12-4	TRBJ2-2	-	ASSLRVPGELF
TRBV12-3/TRBV12-4	TRBJ1-2	TRBD1	ASSLQGALGYT
TRBV7-2	TRBJ2-3	-	ASSPPSADTQY
TRBV12-3/TRBV12-4	TRBJ1-6	-	ASSLLGNPNSPLH
TRBV20-1	TRBJ1-6	-	SARSYNSPLN
TRBV7-2	TRBJ1-1	TRBD1	ASSLVGQGRGTEAF
TRBV10-3	TRBJ2-5	TRBD1	AVGQAPETQY
TRBV3-1	TRBJ2-3	-	ASSQGIGTDTQY
TRBV27	TRBJ1-1	-	ASRADSANTEAF
TRBV7-2	TRBJ2-7	-	ASSLVGGTSYEQY
TRBV5-1	TRBJ2-5	TRBD2	ASSLGTSTPETQY
TRBV7-2	TRBJ2-2	-	ASSLFGLAGELF
TRBV7-2	TRBJ2-1	-	ASSLFFGVEGNEQF
TRBV5-6	TRBJ1-6	TRBD1	ASSLWDRGSPLH
TRBV9	TRBJ2-4	TRBD1	ASSQSGTGMGIQY
TRBV27	TRBJ1-1	TRBD1	ASRKDRVMNTEAF
TRBV12-3/TRBV12-4	TRBJ2-7	TRBD1	ASRIAGGTGGHEQY
TRBV20-1	TRBJ1-2	-	SASVRGAYGYT
TRBV5-5	TRBJ1-2	-	ASSTARGGLYYGYT
TRBV4-1	TRBJ2-5	TRBD1	ASSQPQGNQETQY
TRBV12-3/TRBV12-4	TRBJ1-1	-	ASSLGEAF
TRBV5-5	TRBJ2-3	-	ASTPRGGGEFGQY
TRBV5-1	TRBJ2-1	TRBD2	ASSPNPLAGGDNEQF
TRBV5-1	TRBJ1-4	TRBD1	ASSAGQGAEKLF
TRBV3-1	TRBJ2-5	-	ASSRNTLAGLQETQY
TRBV7-2	TRBJ2-1	-	ASSLGGASYNEQF
TRBV5-1	TRBJ2-3	TRBD2	ASSLTSGVSTDTQY